This TCR beta chain was sequenced in a study of a mutant IDH1 vaccine in newly diagnosed glioma. Profiled with immunoSEQ multiplex PCR; TCRdb holds only in-frame clones, not every one. This table holds about 88,000 clones, more than 65% found once. The V and J ends lost 5 bases and 8 bases, in that order; junction bases with no gene match: 15. In germline, CDR1 is SGHVS, CDR2 FNYEAQ. The CDR3 runs 16 residues. Regarding time point: baseline, week 1 (first vaccination visit). Regarding treatment: pre-vaccination baseline after standard-of-care therapy. Donors had new IDH1-mutant astrocytomas of WHO grade 3 or 4 (ATRX-lost).

This TCR was sampled from a man between 40 and 49 years old with glioma. Some clones in this sample may be carry-over from other donors' samples. V gene TRBV7-6 combines with J gene TRBJ1-2; 9 bases map to TRBD1. The material was PBMCs, obtained from a glioma patient treated with radiotherapy, temozolomide or both. CDR3 DNA sequence: TGTGCCAGCAGCCCCCTAGGTAAAAACAGGGGGCAAGGCTACACCTTC. Its translation: CASSPLGKNRGQGYTF.